These T cell receptor beta chains were read from a single sample in a study of blood T cells in healthy people across ages. A single record per CDR3 protein comes from TCRdb applying MiXCR to the 5' RACE reads. Of about 1.6 million distinct CDR3 sequences in the sample, approximately 32% were seen once. Material: blood. The receptors come from a woman in her 30s in good health. Each CDR3 is given with its conserved first and last residue. The order of the fields is D gene, V gene, J gene, clone size, CDR3 DNA, CDR3 protein. A D gene is named only where the DNA matches it firmly. Clone size is not always given. Where it is, it says once, few, many or a class for expanded clones.

>.|TRBV6-1|TRBJ2-5|.
TGTGCCAGCAGTGCAGTACGGGGGATGATTGAGACCCAGTACTTC
CASSAVRGMIETQYF
>TRBD2|TRBV12-3/TRBV12-4|TRBJ2-1|.
TGTGCCAGCAGCCCCGGGACTAGCGGGAGATACGACAATGAGCAGTTCTTC
CASSPGTSGRYDNEQFF
>TRBD2|TRBV29-1|TRBJ2-7|.
TGCAGCGCTCAGCTAGCGGGAGTCACCTACGAGCAGTACTTC
CSAQLAGVTYEQYF
>TRBD2|TRBV7-9|TRBJ2-1|.
TGTGCTAGCAGACTACTACTAGCGGAGCCTTTAACTTTCTCCTACAATGAGCAGTTCTTC
CASRLLLAEPLTFSYNEQFF
>TRBD2|TRBV3-1|TRBJ2-1|few
TGTGCCAGCAGCCAGACTGCTAGCGGGGGGCATCTTGAGCAGTTCTTC
CASSQTASGGHLEQFF
>TRBD1|TRBV7-8|TRBJ1-3|.
TGTGCCAGCAGCTTATTAAACAGGGGCTCTGGAAACACCATATATTTT
CASSLLNRGSGNTIYF
>.|TRBV4-1|TRBJ1-2|few
TGCGCCAGCAGCCAAGGCATGGTGGATGGCTACACCTTC
CASSQGMVDGYTF
>.|TRBV25-1|TRBJ2-1|.
TGTGCCCGGACCACTAGTTATTCCTACAATGAGCAGTTCTTC
CARTTSYSYNEQFF
>.|TRBV28|TRBJ2-5|few
TGTGCCAGCAGTTACGCGGACCTACAAGAGACCCAGTACTTC
CASSYADLQETQYF
>.|TRBV4-1|TRBJ1-5|.
TGTGCCAGCATTTCGGACAATAGCAATCAGCCCCAGCATTTT
CASISDNSNQPQHF
>TRBD2|TRBV3-1|TRBJ2-3|few
TGTGCCAGCAGCCAATTTAGCGGGGGGCCCACAGATACGCAGTATTTT
CASSQFSGGPTDTQYF
>.|TRBV18|TRBJ1-5|.
TGTGCCAGCTCACCACGGGCAGGGGAAAATCAGCCCCAGCATTTT
CASSPRAGENQPQHF
>TRBD2|TRBV28|TRBJ2-1|once
TGTGCCAGCAGTTTGGTTCTAGCGGGAGGGCCGAAGTACAATGAGCAGTTCTTC
CASSLVLAGGPKYNEQFF
>.|TRBV12-3/TRBV12-4|TRBJ1-2|many
TGTGCCAGCAGTTTAACCCGCCAAGGGTATGGCTACACCTTC
CASSLTRQGYGYTF
>.|TRBV9|TRBJ2-7|.
TGTGCCAGCAGCCCTAAACAGGGTGTCTACGAGCAGTACTTC
CASSPKQGVYEQYF
>TRBD1|TRBV12-3/TRBV12-4|TRBJ1-2|few
TGTGCCAGCAGGGGAAAAACAGGGGGCGCGCGGTATGGCTACACCTTC
CASRGKTGGARYGYTF
>.|TRBV12-3/TRBV12-4|TRBJ1-2|.
TGTGCCAGCAGTTTCCCGGGAATCTATGGCTACACCTTC
CASSFPGIYGYTF
>TRBD2|TRBV27|TRBJ2-3|.
TGTGCCAGCAGTTCACGCCTAGCGGTGGCTAGCACAGATACGCAGTATTTT
CASSSRLAVASTDTQYF
>TRBD2|TRBV10-3|TRBJ2-5|.
TGTGCCATCAGTGAAATGCGGGGGTCAACAACCGACCGAGGGCTCCAAGAGACCCAGTACTTC
CAISEMRGSTTDRGLQETQYF
>TRBD2|TRBV5-1|TRBJ2-5|.
TGCGCCAGCAGCGGGAGGGCCGAAGAGACCCAGTACTTC
CASSGRAEETQYF
>.|TRBV12-3/TRBV12-4|TRBJ1-2|.
TGTGCCAGCAGTTCCTTAGGGACCTCGCCTGGCTACACCTTC
CASSSLGTSPGYTF
>.|TRBV6-5|TRBJ2-2|.
TGTGCCAGCAGCGAGGGGGACACATGGGGCACCGGGGAGCTGTTTTTT
CASSEGDTWGTGELFF
>.|TRBV21-1|TRBJ2-3|.
TGTGCCAGCAGCAAAGAAGCTTGGCGGGGTCACACAGATACGCAGTATTTT
CASSKEAWRGHTDTQYF
>.|TRBV7-9|TRBJ2-1|.
TGTGCCAGCAGCTTAGCTGCTACAGGGCTGGTCAACAATGAGCAGTTCTTC
CASSLAATGLVNNEQFF
>.|TRBV20-1|TRBJ2-7|few
TGCAGTGCTATTGAGGGTGGCGGAAACGAGCAGTACTTC
CSAIEGGGNEQYF
>TRBD2|TRBV30|TRBJ2-3|few
TGTGCCTATACAACCCTAGAAGCGGGGGTACTCACAGATACGCAGTATTTT
CAYTTLEAGVLTDTQYF
>.|TRBV28|TRBJ1-5|once
TGTGCCAGCAGTTACACGGGAGGCAATCGGCCCCAGCATTTT
CASSYTGGNRPQHF
>TRBD1|TRBV20-1|TRBJ2-7|few
TGCAGTGCAATACCCTTGGGACAGAGCTCCTACGAGCAGTACTTC
CSAIPLGQSSYEQYF
>TRBD2|TRBV6-1|TRBJ2-3|.
TGTGCCAGTTCTTCCCCAGCGGGGGGCCGAGAGAGCACAGATACGCAGTATTTT
CASSSPAGGRESTDTQYF
>.|TRBV29-1|TRBJ1-2|.
TGCAGCGTTGAAGATCGGGGGCTCGGCTATGGCTACACCTTC
CSVEDRGLGYGYTF